Below, 24 T cell receptor beta chains from the same sample are listed, as sequenced in a study of cytomegalovirus exposure and HLA in healthy donors. Both 60 Vbeta primers and 13 Jbeta primers went into the PCR. Clones were read by immunoSEQ multiplex PCR, and TCRdb kept only the in-frame ones, dropping some. Found here are roughly 200,000 clones, approximately 82% of them singletons; the top ten hold about 0.58%. Source material: PBMCs. Receptors were obtained from a woman aged 40-49 years in good health and CMV-seronegative.

The CDR3 loop reads CASSQGMGLAGVNEQFF. The CDR3 DNA sequence: TGCGCCAGCAGCCAGGGAATGGGACTAGCGGGGGTCAATGAGCAGTTCTTC. This chain joins TRBV4-3 and TRBJ2-1; 14 nucleotides line up with TRBD2. V lost 3 bases and J lost 6; bases outside the gene matches: 7. Germline assignment: CDR1 LGHNA and CDR2 YSLEER. The CDR3 covers 17 residues.

V and J are TRBV7-9 and TRBJ1-1; 7 nucleotides line up with TRBD1. Trimming removed 5 bases from V and 2 bases from J; junction bases left unmatched: 8. There are 15 residues in the CDR3. Germline CDR1 is SEHNR and CDR2 is FQNEAQ (reference sequence). The CDR3 bases are TGTGCCAGCAGCCTCTGGACAGGAGGAAACACTGAAGCTTTCTTT. It yields the protein CASSLWTGGNTEAFF.

The sample holds one count of this clone. The chain couples TRBV9 to TRBJ2-3, with 8 bases that match TRBD1. With V trimmed by 3 bases and J by 5 bases, 5 bases remained unmatched. The CDR3 totals 14 residues. Germline loops: CDR1 SGDLS, CDR2 YYNGEE. The CDR3 reads CASSGQGTGDTQYF. Written as DNA, the CDR3 is TGTGCCAGCAGCGGACAGGGGACGGGAGATACGCAGTATTTT.

The chain joins TRBV5-5 to TRBJ2-7; TRBD1 matches at 9 bases. The CDR3 extends over 18 amino acids. From germline, CDR1 is SGHKS and CDR2 YYEKEE (reference sequence). V gave up 3 bases and J gave up 2 bases; unmatched junction bases: 15. The CDR3 reads CASSSAPTGTGNTYEQYF. The CDR3 coding sequence is TGTGCCAGCAGCTCCGCCCCAACCGGGACAGGGAACACCTACGAGCAGTACTTC. Looking up the rest from reference TRBV5-5 and TRBJ2-7 gives the full variable domain: DAGVTQSPTHLIKTRGQQVTLRCSPISGHKSVSWYQQVLGQGPQFIFQYYEKEERGRGNFPDRFSARQFPNYSSELNVNALLLGDSALYLCASSSAPTGTGNTYEQYFGPGTRLTVT.

V usage is TRBV5-5 and J usage is TRBJ1-1, with D possibly being TRBD1 (5 bases). Per germline, CDR1 SGHKS and CDR2 YYEKEE (reference sequence). The CDR3 consists of 14 residues. Trimming removed 0 bases from V and 3 bases from J, with 9 bases in between. CDR3: CASSLVGLDTEAFF. CDR3 coding DNA: TGTGCCAGCAGCTTGGTGGGGCTGGACACTGAAGCTTTCTTT. Looking up the rest from reference TRBV5-5 and TRBJ1-1 gives the full variable domain: DAGVTQSPTHLIKTRGQQVTLRCSPISGHKSVSWYQQVLGQGPQFIFQYYEKEERGRGNFPDRFSARQFPNYSSELNVNALLLGDSALYLCASSLVGLDTEAFFGQGTRLTVV.

The CDR3 region has the DNA TGTGCCTGGAGTGTGGGGACAAGGACCCTCGGGGAGCAGTACTTC. Its protein is CAWSVGTRTLGEQYF. The V and J genes are TRBV30 and TRBJ2-7; possibly TRBD1 for D (6 bases). The germline CDR1 and CDR2 sequences are GTSNPN and SVGIG (reference sequence). This CDR3 has 15 residues. V was shortened by 0 bases and J by 7 bases, with 19 bases between the two germline ends.

The genes are TRBV28 and TRBJ1-1; the match to TRBD1 covers 7 bases. CDR3 length: 14 residues. Germline V gene sequence: CDR1 MDHEN, CDR2 SYDVKM. With V trimmed by 5 bases and J by 6 bases, 9 bases remained unmatched. CDR3 amino acids: CASSPPGQFSEAFF. The CDR3 DNA follows: TGTGCCAGCAGTCCCCCGGGACAGTTCTCTGAAGCTTTCTTT.

The V and J genes are TRBV7-9 and TRBJ1-5, with D uncertain. The V and J ends lost 3 bases and 7 bases respectively, with 10 bases between them. Germline V gene data show CDR1 as SEHNR and CDR2 as FQNEAQ (reference sequence). CDR3 length equals 13 residues. CDR3 in amino acids: CASSLGGGQPQHF. The CDR3 nucleotides read TGTGCCAGCAGCTTGGGAGGAGGCCAGCCCCAGCATTTT.

The chain couples TRBV9 to TRBJ1-2; 7 bases agree with TRBD1. J lost 9 bases, V lost 3 bases, and 8 bases had no gene match. The CDR3 is 13 residues long. Germline CDR1 is SGDLS and CDR2 is YYNGEE. CDR3 in amino acids: CASSAQQGSSYTF. CDR3 bases: TGTGCCAGCAGCGCACAACAGGGGTCGAGCTACACCTTC.

The chain uses TRBV29-1 and TRBJ2-5; TRBD2 agrees at 7 bases. The CDR3 runs 14 residues. The V gene end was trimmed by 3 bases and the J gene end by 2 bases; junction bases not matched to a gene: 6. In germline, CDR1 is SQVTM, CDR2 ANQGSEA. DNA of the CDR3: TGCAGCGTTGAGGGTTCGGGGGGTCAAGAGACCCAGTACTTC. Translating it yields CSVEGSGGQETQYF.

The V gene is TRBV19, the J gene TRBJ1-2, with 8 bases that match TRBD1. CDR1 LNHDA and CDR2 SQIVND come from the germline V gene (reference sequence). The CDR3 length is 16 residues. The J segment lost 4 bases and the V segment lost 3 bases, leaving 10 bases of the junction unmatched. The CDR3 loop is CASSMPPGGPLYGYTF. CDR3 coding DNA: TGTGCCAGTAGTATGCCCCCAGGGGGCCCTCTCTATGGCTACACCTTC.

In this sample, this clone turned up a few times. Other DNA variants within this sample encode the same CDR3. J is TRBJ2-7 and V is TRBV2; D possibly corresponds to TRBD2 (6 bases). Germline V gene data show CDR1 as SNHLY and CDR2 as FYNNEI. The CDR3 contains 15 residues. V lost 7 bases to trimming and J lost 4 bases, with 20 bases between them. CDR3 DNA sequence: TGTGCCAGCAAGGTGGAGGGTAACCGGCAGTACGAGCAGTACTTC. Amino acids: CASKVEGNRQYEQYF.

The genes are TRBV7-2 and TRBJ2-3; no clear D gene. The CDR3 is made up of 14 amino acids. Trimming shortened V by 4 bases and J by 2 bases, and 10 bases separated the two germline ends. The germline CDR1 and CDR2 sequences are SGHTA and FQGNSA. CDR3 coding DNA: TGTGCCAGCAGCTCTGGGCCTGCCACAGATACGCAGTATTTT. This codes for CASSSGPATDTQYF.

The genes are TRBV2 and TRBJ1-1; a possible D gene is TRBD1 (5 bases). Germline V gives CDR1 SNHLY, CDR2 FYNNEI. The CDR3 runs to 13 residues. The V end was cut by 5 bases, the J end by 4 bases, with 11 bases between. CDR3 sequence reads: CASSQGGGTEAFF. For the CDR3, the DNA is TGTGCCAGCAGTCAGGGAGGTGGCACTGAAGCTTTCTTT. The variable domain in full, completed from reference TRBV2 and TRBJ1-1, reads EPEVTQTPSHQVTQMGQEVILRCVPISNHLYFYWYRQILGQKVEFLVSFYNNEISEKSEIFDDQFSVERPDGSNFTLKIRSTKLEDSAMYFCASSQGGGTEAFFGQGTRLTVV.

The genes are TRBV28 and TRBJ2-7; a possible D gene is TRBD1 (5 bases). Trimming removed 6 bases from V and 5 bases from J, with 8 bases in between. The CDR3 consists of 11 residues. CDR1 is MDHEN and CDR2 is SYDVKM in the germline V gene. CDR3 sequence (DNA): TGTGCCAGCAGCCTAGGGGACGAGCAGTACTTC. Translating it yields CASSLGDEQYF.

The chain combines TRBV7-3 with TRBJ2-3, with D possibly matching TRBD2 (5 bases). This CDR3 region has 15 residues. The germline V gene has CDR1 SGHTA and CDR2 FQGTGA. V shed 5 bases and J shed 0 bases, with 12 bases lying between them. CDR3 coding DNA: TGTGCCAGCAGCCCGGAGGCTGTTAGCACAGATACGCAGTATTTT. Encoded protein: CASSPEAVSTDTQYF.

CDR3: CASSGKNEKLFF. As DNA, the CDR3 is TGTGCCAGCTCGGGGAAAAATGAAAAACTGTTTTTT. V and J are TRBV4-2 and TRBJ1-4; unclear D gene. The CDR3 consists of 12 residues. The ends were cut back, 8 bases at V and 5 bases at J, with 9 bases in the middle. Germline values: CDR1 LGHNA, CDR2 YNFKEQ.

This clone was seen just once. The rearrangement links TRBV5-1 to TRBJ2-2, with 9 bases lining up with TRBD1. This CDR3 has 20 amino acids. Germline CDR1 SGHRS, CDR2 YFSETQ. V shed 2 bases and J 0 bases; nucleotides not matched to a gene: 14. CDR3 residues: CASSLKGTGSLLSNTGELFF. CDR3 sequence (DNA): TGCGCCAGCAGCTTAAAGGGGACAGGGTCTCTGTTATCGAACACCGGGGAGCTGTTTTTT. Filled out from reference TRBV5-1 and TRBJ2-2, the complete variable domain reads KAGVTQTPRYLIKTRGQQVTLSCSPISGHRSVSWYQQTPGQGLQFLFEYFSETQRNKGNFPGRFSGRQFSNSRSEMNVSTLELGDSALYLCASSLKGTGSLLSNTGELFFGEGSRLTVL.

This clone was detected ten times or more. The chain combines TRBV7-9 with TRBJ2-7; TRBD2 is a possible D gene (6 bases). V lost 5 bases and J lost 5, with 16 bases in between. Germline V gene data show CDR1 as SEHNR and CDR2 as FQNEAQ (reference sequence). CDR3 length equals 14 residues. This CDR3 is CASSPPGALHEQYF. The CDR3 DNA follows: TGTGCCAGCAGCCCCCCGGGAGCCCTGCACGAGCAGTACTTC.

The chain recombines TRBV10-1 with TRBJ1-5; 9 positions agree with TRBD1. Germline V gene lookup returns CDR1 WNHNN and CDR2 SYGVQD (reference sequence). The CDR3 extends over 16 amino acids. With 5 bases clipped from V and 6 bases from J, the junction kept 11 bases outside the gene matches. The CDR3, as DNA: TGCGCCAGCAGTATAAATCCGGGACAGGGAGCTCAGCCCCAGCATTTT. Its translation: CASSINPGQGAQPQHF.

The J gene is TRBJ1-5, the V gene TRBV11-2; D not resolved. This CDR3 is 16 amino acids long. Trimming stripped 0 bases from V and 4 bases from J, with 13 bases between. The germline CDR1 and CDR2 sequences are SGHAT and FQNNGV. The chain's CDR3 is CASSLDAGRPNQPQHF. For the CDR3, the DNA is TGTGCCAGCAGCTTAGACGCGGGCAGACCTAATCAGCCCCAGCATTTT.

V gene TRBV5-1 combines with J gene TRBJ1-4; 8 bases are a match to TRBD1. Germline V gene sequence: CDR1 SGHRS, CDR2 YFSETQ. The junction had 16 bases not matched to a gene; V was cut back by 4 bases and J by 8 bases. The CDR3 runs to 17 residues. As DNA, the CDR3 is TGCGCCAGCAGCCCACTCCTACTTGGGACAGGAGGAGAAAAACTGTTTTTT. It yields the protein CASSPLLLGTGGEKLFF. Full variable domain (remainder filled in from reference TRBV5-1 and TRBJ1-4): KAGVTQTPRYLIKTRGQQVTLSCSPISGHRSVSWYQQTPGQGLQFLFEYFSETQRNKGNFPGRFSGRQFSNSRSEMNVSTLELGDSALYLCASSPLLLGTGGEKLFFGSGTQLSVL.

The chain uses TRBV7-2 and TRBJ1-1, with TRBD1 identical over 7 bases. The CDR3 consists of 15 residues. The J segment lost 3 bases and the V segment lost 1 base, leaving 5 bases of the junction unmatched. Looked up from germline, CDR1 is SGHTA and CDR2 is FQGNSA. CDR3 amino acids: CASSLGRTGYTEAFF. In DNA, the CDR3 is TGTGCCAGCAGCTTAGGGCGGACAGGCTACACTGAAGCTTTCTTT.

CDR3 nucleotides: TGTGCCAGCTCACCACAGGGGGGGCAGGTACATTCACCCCTCCACTTT. It encodes CASSPQGGQVHSPLHF. The chain has TRBV18 and TRBJ1-6; TRBD1 is a possible D gene (6 bases). The CDR3 has 16 amino acids. In germline, CDR1 is KGHSH, CDR2 LQKENI. V lost 1 base and J 8 bases, leaving 15 bases between the germline ends.